The 26 T cell receptor beta chains presented below share a single source sample, sequenced in a study of cytomegalovirus exposure and HLA in healthy donors. The PCR contained 60 Vbeta and 13 Jbeta primers. Libraries were prepared by immunoSEQ multiplex PCR; TCRdb keeps only in-frame clonotypes and omits some of them. The table has approximately 170,000 clones, 81% seen once. The sample comprised PBMCs. These receptors all come from a middle-aged man in good health and CMV-seropositive.

CDR3 in DNA: TGTGCCAGCAGCCGGGACAGGTCACATCAGCCCCAGCATTTT. Translating it yields CASSRDRSHQPQHF. The chain is built from TRBV7-9 and TRBJ1-5; 8 nucleotides agree with TRBD1. Germline CDR1 is SEHNR and CDR2 is FQNEAQ (reference sequence). The CDR3 covers 14 residues. V lost 5 bases to trimming and J lost 5 bases; unmatched junction nucleotides: 5.

The chain recombines TRBV15 with TRBJ1-1; 7 bases match TRBD1. With V trimmed by 0 bases and J by 5 bases, 9 bases remained unmatched. The length of the CDR3 is 16 residues. Germline assignment: CDR1 LNHNV and CDR2 YYDKDF (reference sequence). The CDR3 DNA follows: TGTGCCACCAGCAGAGACCGACAGGGATGGTTTACTGAAGCTTTCTTT. It yields the protein CATSRDRQGWFTEAFF.

The chain carries TRBV4-1 and TRBJ1-1; 8 nucleotides line up with TRBD1. There are 17 residues in the CDR3. CDR1 is MGHRA, CDR2 YSYEKL, per germline. With 4 bases clipped from V and 6 bases from J, the junction kept 16 bases outside the gene matches. The CDR3 DNA reads TGCGCCAGCAGCCCGTATATCACAGGACAGGGAGTCGCTGAAGCTTTCTTT. This encodes CASSPYITGQGVAEAFF.

V is TRBV29-1 and J is TRBJ2-7; TRBD1 matches 7 bases. J gave up 1 base and V 6 bases, and 9 bases lay outside the gene matches. The CDR3 is 14 amino acids. Germline CDR1 is SQVTM and CDR2 is ANQGSEA. This chain's CDR3 is CSVKGTETSYEQYF. In DNA form, the CDR3 reads TGCAGCGTAAAAGGGACAGAGACTTCCTACGAGCAGTACTTC.

The chain recombines TRBV29-1 with TRBJ1-4, with 11 bases that match TRBD1. With 5 bases clipped from V and 4 bases from J, the junction kept 6 bases outside the gene matches. The CDR3 loop spans 15 amino acids. Germline assignment: CDR1 SQVTM and CDR2 ANQGSEA. The CDR3 DNA reads as TGCAGCGTTTGGGGGACAGGGGGGGGTAATGAAAAACTGTTTTTT. Protein sequence: CSVWGTGGGNEKLFF. The full variable domain, completed using reference TRBV29-1 and TRBJ1-4, is SAVISQKPSRDICQRGTSLTIQCQVDSQVTMMFWYRQQPGQSLTLIATANQGSEATYESGFVIDKFPISRPNLTFSTLTVSNMSPEDSSIYLCSVWGTGGGNEKLFFGSGTQLSVL.

This CDR3 is CASSRPQMEQYF. As DNA, the CDR3 is TGTGCCAGCAGCCGCCCTCAGATGGAGCAGTACTTC. This chain joins TRBV5-6 and TRBJ2-7; D ambiguous. Germline V gives CDR1 SGHDT, CDR2 YYEEEE. The CDR3 runs to 12 residues. Trimming shortened V by 4 bases and J by 7 bases, and 12 bases separated the two germline ends.

The rearrangement joins TRBV28 to TRBJ1-2; 9 bases align to TRBD1. This CDR3 is 16 amino acids long. V lost 3 bases and J lost 5; bases outside the gene matches: 10. Germline V gene lookup returns CDR1 MDHEN and CDR2 SYDVKM. The CDR3 loop is CASSFGGQGGGYGYTF. The CDR3 DNA follows: TGTGCCAGCAGTTTCGGGGGACAGGGTGGAGGGTATGGCTACACCTTC.

This chain connects TRBV18 to TRBJ2-3, with D maybe TRBD1 (5 bases). CDR1 is KGHSH, CDR2 LQKENI, per germline. Trimming stripped 6 bases from V and 4 bases from J, with 8 bases between. The CDR3 runs 12 residues. The CDR3 sequence: CASSAQADTQYF. CDR3 nucleotides: TGTGCCAGCTCCGCACAGGCAGATACGCAGTATTTT.

J is TRBJ2-1 and V is TRBV29-1, with D possibly matching TRBD2 (7 bases). The V gene lost 0 bases and the J gene lost 16 bases, with 19 bases spanning the gap. The length of the CDR3 is 13 residues. Per germline, CDR1 SQVTM and CDR2 ANQGSEA. This CDR3 reads CSVEEGGADESFF. As DNA, the CDR3 is TGCAGCGTTGAAGAAGGGGGGGCAGACGAAAGCTTCTTC.

In DNA, the CDR3 is TGTGCCAGCAGTACCCCGGGACTAGCGATAATGAGGCAGTTCTTC. Amino acid sequence: CASSTPGLAIMRQFF. The J gene is TRBJ2-1, the V gene TRBV7-9; TRBD2 aligns across 10 bases. Germline V gives CDR1 SEHNR, CDR2 FQNEAQ (reference sequence). V trimming: 6 bases; J trimming: 12 bases; junction bases outside the gene matches: 14. This CDR3 spans 15 amino acids.

The chain employs TRBV29-1 and TRBJ2-7; maybe TRBD2 (5 bases). Germline V lookup: CDR1 SQVTM, CDR2 ANQGSEA. V lost 4 bases, J lost 7 bases, and 17 bases lay in between. This CDR3 is 13 amino acids long. Here the CDR3 DNA reads TGCAGCGTTGCTGAGGGCGGTTTGGGTGAGCAGTACTTC. Residues: CSVAEGGLGEQYF.

This clone was detected only a few times. In DNA form, the CDR3 reads TGTGCCAGCAGTACAGGGGAAATTATTCAGCCCCAGCATTTT. Amino acids: CASSTGEIIQPQHF. The V gene is TRBV25-1, the J gene TRBJ1-5; 7 nucleotides align to TRBD1. Germline V CDR1 and CDR2: MGHDK, SYGVNS. V lost 5 bases and J lost 6; bases outside the gene matches: 7. CDR3 length: 14 residues.

This chain joins TRBV7-9 and TRBJ1-1, with 9 bases identical to TRBD1. V lost 10 bases to trimming and J lost 8 bases; unmatched junction nucleotides: 17. Per germline, CDR1 SEHNR and CDR2 FQNEAQ (reference sequence). The CDR3 extends over 15 amino acids. The CDR3 protein is CATNPGQGYPTEAFF. The CDR3 DNA reads as TGTGCCACCAATCCGGGACAGGGTTATCCGACCGAAGCTTTCTTT.

The rearrangement links TRBV7-9 to TRBJ2-2; the D gene is possibly TRBD1 (6 bases). CDR3 size: 15 residues. V gave up 6 bases and J gave up 1 base, with 12 bases separating them. Germline assignment: CDR1 SEHNR and CDR2 FQNEAQ (reference sequence). Here the CDR3 reads CASRSGTLNTGELFF. The CDR3 DNA follows: TGTGCCAGCAGGTCCGGGACATTGAACACCGGGGAGCTGTTTTTT. Drawing the rest from reference TRBV7-9 and TRBJ2-2, the complete variable domain is DTGVSQNPRHKITKRGQNVTFRCDPISEHNRLYWYRQTLGQGPEFLTYFQNEAQLEKSRLLSDRFSAERPKGSFSTLEIQRTEQGDSAMYLCASRSGTLNTGELFFGEGSRLTVL.

The chain carries TRBV9 and TRBJ2-1, with TRBD1 as a possible D gene (5 bases). The germline V and J ends were trimmed by 0 bases and 6 bases, with 16 bases remaining between them. The CDR3 runs to 16 residues. Germline CDR1 and CDR2: SGDLS and YYNGEE. The CDR3 reads CASSVVYQGSSNEQFF. The CDR3 bases are TGTGCCAGCAGCGTAGTGTACCAGGGATCATCCAATGAGCAGTTCTTC.

In its sample, this clone was seen once. The chain links TRBV9 to TRBJ1-1; no clear D. Looked up from germline, CDR1 is SGDLS and CDR2 is YYNGEE. Trimming left V 1 base short and J 1 base short, with 11 bases between. The CDR3 length is 15 residues. CDR3 protein: CASSVSPTTNTEAFF. The CDR3 DNA is TGTGCCAGCAGCGTATCGCCCACAACGAACACTGAAGCTTTCTTT.

The rearrangement links TRBV7-3 to TRBJ2-7; D is ambiguous. Per germline, CDR1 SGHTA and CDR2 FQGTGA. Trimming left V 1 base short and J 6 bases short, with 13 bases between. CDR3 size: 14 residues. The CDR3: CASSLMGPTGEQYF. In DNA, the CDR3 is TGTGCCAGCAGCTTAATGGGCCCTACCGGCGAGCAGTACTTC.

This rearrangement joins TRBV2 to TRBJ2-5; TRBD2 matches at 8 bases. J was trimmed by 2 bases and V by 4 bases; bases with no gene match: 3. The CDR3 loop spans 14 amino acids. CDR1 is SNHLY, CDR2 FYNNEI, per germline. The CDR3 is CASSAGTRQETQYF. The CDR3 DNA is TGTGCCAGCAGTGCGGGGACTAGACAAGAGACCCAGTACTTC.

This clone was recorded a few times. The genes are TRBV30 and TRBJ1-2, with D unresolved. CDR3 length: 12 residues. The ends were cut back, 2 bases at V and 8 bases at J, with 12 bases in the middle. Germline V CDR1 and CDR2: GTSNPN, SVGIG (reference sequence). The CDR3 reads CAWSTAGSGYTF. The DNA of the CDR3 is TGTGCCTGGAGTACGGCGGGGAGCGGCTACACCTTC.

This chain uses TRBV7-3 with TRBJ2-1, with a tentative D call TRBD2 (7 bases). This CDR3 has 15 amino acids. From germline, CDR1 is SGHTA and CDR2 FQGTGA. V dropped 3 bases and J dropped 3 bases, with 12 bases sitting between them. The CDR3 nucleotides are TGTGCCAGCAGCTTTGGCGGGGGCCACTACAATGAGCAGTTCTTC. Translation gives CASSFGGGHYNEQFF.

V is TRBV28 and J is TRBJ2-7; perhaps TRBD2 as D (6 bases). Between the trimmed V and J ends, which lost 6 bases and 3 bases, there was a span of 9 bases. This CDR3 is 12 amino acids long. CDR1 is MDHEN and CDR2 is SYDVKM in the germline V gene. DNA of the CDR3: TGTGCCAGCAGATTCGGGAGCTACGAGCAGTACTTC. It encodes CASRFGSYEQYF. Combining the CDR3 with reference TRBV28 and TRBJ2-7 gives the whole variable domain DVKVTQSSRYLVKRTGEKVFLECVQDMDHENMFWYRQDPGLGLRLIYFSYDVKMKEKGDIPEGYSVSREKKERFSLILESASTNQTSMYLCASRFGSYEQYFGPGTRLTVT.

This rearrangement joins TRBV19 to TRBJ1-5, with D possibly being TRBD1 (6 bases). The V gene's germline CDR1 is LNHDA and CDR2 SQIVND (reference sequence). Trimming pared 4 bases from V and 4 bases from J, leaving 14 bases between. This CDR3 region has 15 residues. CDR3 bases: TGTGCCAGTAGTACCTCGACAGGTGGTAATCAGCCCCAGCATTTT. Translated, it gives CASSTSTGGNQPQHF.

Concerning this clone itself: This same CDR3 is encoded by further DNA sequences in the sample. The chain is built from TRBV28 and TRBJ1-5; TRBD1 might be the D (5 bases). V lost 3 bases to trimming and J lost 1 base, with 10 bases between them. The CDR3 is made up of 15 amino acids. Germline lookup yields CDR1 MDHEN and CDR2 SYDVKM. The CDR3, as DNA: TGTGCCAGCAGTTTGGGGGGAGGGAGCAATCAGCCCCAGCATTTT. This codes for CASSLGGGSNQPQHF.

J is TRBJ2-7 and V is TRBV14, with TRBD1 matching 9 bases. Looked up from germline, CDR1 is SGHDN and CDR2 is FVKESK. The junction had 5 bases not matched to a gene; V was cut back by 1 base and J by 4 bases. The CDR3 covers 15 residues. The CDR3 region has the DNA TGTGCCAGCAGCCAAGCTTGGACAGGGGTTTACGAGCAGTACTTC. Translation: CASSQAWTGVYEQYF.

V usage is TRBV4-3 and J usage is TRBJ1-2; weak D call: TRBD1 (6 bases). The CDR3 has 15 amino acids. The germline gives CDR1 LGHNA, CDR2 YSLEER. Trimming left V 4 bases short and J 6 bases short, with 18 bases between. The CDR3 nucleotides read TGCGCCAGCAGCCCCCCCGACACAGGGTTCCATGGCTACACCTTC. Amino acids: CASSPPDTGFHGYTF.

The rearrangement joins TRBV10-2 to TRBJ1-2, with D maybe TRBD1 (5 bases). The CDR3 covers 14 residues. Per germline, CDR1 WSHSY and CDR2 SAAADI. Trimming cost V 5 bases and J 2 bases, with 12 bases left between them. As DNA, the CDR3 is TGCGCCAGCAGTCAGGACATCAAAAACTATGGCTACACCTTC. It encodes CASSQDIKNYGYTF.